Shown below are 4 T cell receptor beta chains from a single sample sequenced in a study of blood T cell repertoires in COVID-19. The table came from immunoSEQ multiplex PCR; TCRdb's copy has only in-frame clones and leaves some out. The sample lists about 43,000 clones, roughly 87% occurring once. The sample was peripheral blood. All receptors come from a woman aged 80 or older with active COVID-19.

The chain joins TRBV5-1 to TRBJ1-5, with D uncertain. In germline, CDR1 is SGHRS, CDR2 YFSETQ. Trimming took 2 bases from V and 4 from J, leaving 7 bases between them. This CDR3 has 13 residues. As DNA, the CDR3 is TGCGCCAGCAGCTTTGCAGTGAATCAGCCCCAGCATTTT. This codes for CASSFAVNQPQHF.

The chain has TRBV16 and TRBJ1-3; perhaps TRBD1 as D (5 bases). From germline, CDR1 is KGHSY and CDR2 FQNENV. Deletions cut 1 base from V and 0 bases from J, with 13 bases between. The CDR3 runs 17 residues. For the CDR3, the DNA is TGTGCCAGCAGCCAATTTCAGGGAGGACTCTCTGGAAACACCATATATTTT. Translated: CASSQFQGGLSGNTIYF.

V gene TRBV29-1 combines with J gene TRBJ1-1, with a weak D call TRBD1 (6 bases). The V gene's germline CDR1 is SQVTM and CDR2 ANQGSEA. The CDR3 has 12 amino acids. With 7 bases removed from V and 7 bases from J, the gap between germline ends came to 16 bases. CDR3 DNA: TGCAGCGGGAGCCGGGGGGCGGGTGAAGCTTTCTTT. It encodes CSGSRGAGEAFF.

Here the CDR3 DNA reads TGCAGCGTCAACAGGGACAGGAGGAACACTGAAGCTTTCTTT. Translated, it gives CSVNRDRRNTEAFF. J is TRBJ1-1 and V is TRBV29-1, with 8 bases that match TRBD1. The CDR3 totals 14 residues. The germline V gene has CDR1 SQVTM and CDR2 ANQGSEA. The V gene end was trimmed by 6 bases and the J gene end by 1 base; junction bases not matched to a gene: 7.